The clone carrying this TCR beta chain showed up just a few times. Its matching antigen is unknown. These data belong to a study of T cell responses to AZD1222 COVID-19 vaccine. General study points: Females made up more of the donors, who were largely white British, and clonal diversity may have come out too low. Reports indicate that nearly half of spike-specific TCRs are directed at unmutated variant regions.

Some clones are missing from TCRdb's copy, which holds only in-frame ones; the method was immunoSEQ multiplex PCR. Among tens of thousands of clones listed, just over 85% were seen once. The sequenced sample was peripheral blood, obtained on day 0 of MenACWY control vaccination. The receptor was isolated from an adult in good health.

CDR3 loop: CASSRAENTEAFF. The CDR3 DNA reads as TGTGCCAGTAGCAGGGCCGAGAACACTGAAGCTTTCTTT. The chain uses TRBV19 and TRBJ1-1; tentative D call: TRBD1 (5 bases). Germline-derived CDR1 and CDR2 are LNHDA and SQIVND (reference sequence). The length of the CDR3 is 13 residues. The germline V and J ends were trimmed by 6 bases and 1 base, with 9 bases remaining between them.